The clone carrying this T cell receptor beta chain was recorded once. The record originates from a study of blood T cell repertoires in COVID-19. The V gene lost 4 bases and the J gene lost 2 bases, with 8 bases spanning the gap. The length of the CDR3 is 13 residues. CDR1 and CDR2 from the germline V gene are ENHRY and SYGVKD. The data were produced by immunoSEQ multiplex PCR, yet TCRdb's version contains in-frame clones alone and is incomplete. This table has over 150,000 clones, under 80% appearing once. The J gene is TRBJ1-2, the V gene TRBV10-3; D is unresolved. This clonotype originated in a man between 65 and 79 years old with acute or convalescent COVID-19. Input material: peripheral blood. The CDR3 region has the DNA TGTGCCATCAGTGGGCAGGCCAACTATGGCTACACCTTC. Translated, it gives CAISGQANYGYTF.